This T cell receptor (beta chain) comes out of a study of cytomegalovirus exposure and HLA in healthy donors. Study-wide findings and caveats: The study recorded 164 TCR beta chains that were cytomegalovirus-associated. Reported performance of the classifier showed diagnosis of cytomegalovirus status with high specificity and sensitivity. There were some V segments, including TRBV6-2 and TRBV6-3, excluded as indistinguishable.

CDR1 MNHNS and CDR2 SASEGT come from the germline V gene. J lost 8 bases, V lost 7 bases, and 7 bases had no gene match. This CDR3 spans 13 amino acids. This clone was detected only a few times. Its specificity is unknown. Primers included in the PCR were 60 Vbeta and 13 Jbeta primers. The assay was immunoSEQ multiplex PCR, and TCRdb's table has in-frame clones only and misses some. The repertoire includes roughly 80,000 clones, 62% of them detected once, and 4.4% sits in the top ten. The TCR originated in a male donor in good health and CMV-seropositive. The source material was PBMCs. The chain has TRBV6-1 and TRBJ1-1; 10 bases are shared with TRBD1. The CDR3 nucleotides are TGTGCCAGCACTCCGTGGGGACAGGGGGAAGCTTTCTTT. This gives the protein CASTPWGQGEAFF.